This T cell receptor beta chain was recorded in a study of cytomegalovirus exposure and HLA in healthy donors. Notes on the study in general: Associated with HLA alleles at 0.05 false discovery rate in a later analysis were 15,000 to 20,000 TCR beta sequences. A missense DCLRE1C variant was associated with V- and J-gene trimming of TCR beta chains in a later analysis, and an independent cohort replicated the association. Among the CMV-associated chains, three were confirmed in vitro as specific for CMV antigens. High specificity and sensitivity for cytomegalovirus status were reported for the classifier.

About this clone itself: Its target is not known.

The CDR3 has 15 residues. V gave up 6 bases and J gave up 0 bases, with 11 bases separating them. Germline CDR1 and CDR2: MGHDK and SYGVNS. PCR amplification relied on 60 Vbeta primers (plus 13 Jbeta primers). The repertoire was sequenced with immunoSEQ multiplex PCR; TCRdb's copy has only in-frame clones and lacks some. The table has 170,000 or so clones, about 73% seen once. Material for sequencing was PBMCs. This TCR came from a woman in her forties or fifties in good health and CMV-seropositive. The J gene is TRBJ2-2, the V gene TRBV25-1; weak D call: TRBD2 (6 bases). This CDR3 is CASSSGETNTGELFF. In DNA form, the CDR3 reads TGTGCCAGCAGCTCGGGGGAAACGAACACCGGGGAGCTGTTTTTT.